A single sample is the source of the 22 T cell receptor beta chains below, sequenced in a study of T cells in Graves' hyperthyroidism and ophthalmopathy. It was RNA transcripts that yielded the amplified TCR beta CDR3 regions. Using the HTBI primer set, a first-round RT-PCR was run on the TCR CDR3. TCRdb called the multiplex PCR reads again in MiXCR, with one record for every CDR3 protein. Among approximately 400,000 distinct CDR3 sequences listed, approximately 15% were seen once. Sequenced input: blood. The origin of the receptors is a woman in her fifties or sixties with Graves' hyperthyroidism.

The genes are TRBV10-3 and TRBJ2-7; D could derive from TRBD1 or TRBD2 (5 bases each). Germline CDR1 ENHRY, CDR2 SYGVKD. This CDR3 contains 15 residues. Trimming removed 0 bases at V and 3 bases at J, with 12 bases between. In DNA, the CDR3 is TGTGCCATCAGTGAGTCCGGGGCAGCAATCTACGAGCAGTACTTC. It codes for CAISESGAAIYEQYF.

This clonotype has just a few counts. J is TRBJ2-2 and V is TRBV9; no clear D gene. Trimming took 4 bases from V and 2 from J, leaving 12 bases between them. In germline, CDR1 is SGDLS, CDR2 YYNGEE. This CDR3 comprises 15 residues. CDR3 protein: CASSPSVANTGELFF. In nucleotides, the CDR3 is TGTGCCAGCAGCCCCTCGGTAGCTAACACCGGGGAGCTGTTTTTT.

The DNA of the CDR3 is TGTGCCAGCAGCTTAAGGCTTAAGGAGACCCAGTACTTC. Protein sequence: CASSLRLKETQYF. The rearrangement uses TRBV7-3 and TRBJ2-5; no firm D call. V gave up 1 base and J gave up 5 bases, with 8 bases separating them. The CDR3 totals 13 residues. From germline, CDR1 is SGHTA and CDR2 FQGTGA.

This clonotype was observed at least ten times. The genes are TRBV30 and TRBJ2-7; TRBD2 is a possible D gene (6 bases). The CDR3 is made up of 13 amino acids. The V end was cut by 4 bases, the J end by 8 bases, with 18 bases between. Looked up from germline, CDR1 is GTSNPN and CDR2 is SVGIG (reference sequence). CDR3 sequence reads: CAWMGRLGKQQYF. In nucleotides, the CDR3 is TGTGCCTGGATGGGACGACTAGGCAAGCAGCAGTACTTC.

This clonotype was picked up many times. The V gene is TRBV28, the J gene TRBJ2-1, with D maybe TRBD2 (6 bases). Germline V gene sequence: CDR1 MDHEN, CDR2 SYDVKM. The CDR3 loop spans 14 amino acids. The V end was cut by 8 bases, the J end by 2 bases, with 13 bases between. The DNA for the CDR3 is TGTGCCAGCCTCGGGACTCCGACCTACAATGAGCAGTTCTTC. Amino acid sequence: CASLGTPTYNEQFF.

This clonotype was seen only a few times. This sequence may be a read error, since a much larger clone differs from it by one base. The chain recombines TRBV20-1 with TRBJ1-2; D not resolved. Per germline, CDR1 DFQATT and CDR2 SNEGSKA (reference sequence). This CDR3 contains 11 residues. Between the trimmed V and J ends, which lost 6 bases and 6 bases, there was a span of 11 bases. The CDR3 region has the DNA TGCAGTGCCACATCGCGGGATGGCTACACCTTC. This translates into CSATSRDGYTF.

V usage is TRBV5-8 and J usage is TRBJ2-3; D might be TRBD1 or TRBD2, each matching 6 bases. This CDR3 spans 16 amino acids. Per germline, CDR1 SGHTS and CDR2 YDEGEE. V shed 1 base and J shed 5 bases, with 17 bases lying between them. CDR3 in amino acids: CASSLTVGGGGDTQYF. The CDR3 nucleotides are TGTGCCAGCAGCTTGACCGTCGGGGGCGGAGGAGATACGCAGTATTTT.

At least ten counts were recorded for this clonotype. CDR3 sequence: CASMRLAADTQYF. CDR3 nucleotides: TGTGCCAGCATGCGACTAGCGGCAGATACGCAGTATTTT. The V and J genes are TRBV2 and TRBJ2-3; 9 nucleotides line up with TRBD2. This CDR3 is 13 amino acids long. The V gene end was trimmed by 7 bases and the J gene end by 4 bases; junction bases not matched to a gene: 3. Germline CDR1 SNHLY, CDR2 FYNNEI.

This clonotype came up many times. This chain links TRBV20-1 with TRBJ2-4; no definite D call. The CDR3 totals 13 residues. The V and J ends lost 6 bases and 6 bases respectively, with 15 bases between them. Germline V gene lookup returns CDR1 DFQATT and CDR2 SNEGSKA (reference sequence). For the CDR3, the DNA is TGCAGTGCCAGCCCCGTTGATTTAAACATTCAGTACTTC. Residues: CSASPVDLNIQYF.

This chain uses TRBV12-3 or TRBV12-4 with TRBJ1-2, with 12 bases fitting TRBD1. This CDR3 comprises 16 residues. V dropped 6 bases and J dropped 3; count of bases not matched to a gene: 8. DNA for the CDR3: TGTGCCAGCAGCGGGACAGGGGGCAGGGGGCACTATGGCTACACCTTC. It is translated as CASSGTGGRGHYGYTF.

This clonotype has ten or more counts. This chain links TRBV20-1 with TRBJ1-1; D possibly corresponds to TRBD1 (6 bases). The germline V gene has CDR1 DFQATT and CDR2 SNEGSKA (reference sequence). This CDR3 region has 14 residues. Deletions cut 7 bases from V and 4 bases from J, with 19 bases between. DNA for the CDR3: TGCAGTGGATTAACAGGGTTAAGGGGCACTGAAGCTTTCTTT. The encoded protein is CSGLTGLRGTEAFF.

The J gene is TRBJ2-3, the V gene TRBV19, with TRBD2 matching over 13 bases. V was pared by 4 bases and J by 4 bases, with 5 bases of the junction left unmatched. Germline CDR1 is LNHDA and CDR2 is SQIVND (reference sequence). This CDR3 region has 16 residues. The CDR3 loop is CASSTRTSGSPDTQYF. In DNA form, the CDR3 reads TGTGCCAGTAGTACCCGGACTAGCGGGAGCCCAGATACGCAGTATTTT.

This clonotype was seen only a few times. This chain links TRBV28 with TRBJ2-7; D unresolved. The germline V gene encodes CDR1 MDHEN and CDR2 SYDVKM. Trimming cost V 3 bases and J 2 bases, with 17 bases left between them. The CDR3 is made up of 16 amino acids. Here the CDR3 DNA reads TGTGCCAGCAGTTTGCCTGCGCGTGGCGAGGCCTACGAGCAGTACTTC. It is translated as CASSLPARGEAYEQYF. Supplemented by reference TRBV28 and TRBJ2-7, the full variable domain reads DVKVTQSSRYLVKRTGEKVFLECVQDMDHENMFWYRQDPGLGLRLIYFSYDVKMKEKGDIPEGYSVSREKKERFSLILESASTNQTSMYLCASSLPARGEAYEQYFGPGTRLTVT.

The chain links TRBV12-5 to TRBJ2-7, with TRBD2 matching over 8 bases. Trimming at V came to 10 bases and at J to 7 bases, leaving 15 bases not matched to a gene. The CDR3 is made up of 14 amino acids. Germline V gene lookup returns CDR1 LGHNT and CDR2 FRNRAP. For the CDR3, the DNA is TGTGCTACAGGCCATGACGGGAGGGCCAGGGAGCAGTACTTC. Its protein is CATGHDGRAREQYF.

The chain uses TRBV6-1 and TRBJ2-5, with D perhaps matching TRBD2 (5 bases). Germline V CDR1 and CDR2: MNHNS, SASEGT. This CDR3 has 13 amino acids. V was shortened by 7 bases and J by 4 bases, with 13 bases between the two germline ends. DNA for the CDR3: TGTGCCAGCAAAGCCCGGGGAACAGAGACCCAGTACTTC. Its protein is CASKARGTETQYF.

CDR3 loop: CASSMAFEVRFHEQYF. The CDR3 bases are TGTGCCAGTAGTATGGCCTTCGAGGTCAGGTTCCACGAGCAGTACTTC. The genes are TRBV19 and TRBJ2-7; D is undetermined. The CDR3 totals 16 residues. V lost 3 bases, J lost 5 bases, and 20 bases lay in between. Germline CDR1 LNHDA, CDR2 SQIVND (reference sequence).

This clonotype was recorded many times. This sequence joins TRBV2 and TRBJ2-5, with 9 bases fitting TRBD1. Germline V CDR1 and CDR2: SNHLY, FYNNEI. V dropped 0 bases and J dropped 3; count of bases not matched to a gene: 11. This CDR3 is built from 18 residues. The CDR3, as DNA: TGTGCCAGCAGTGAAGCGGGGACAGGGACGACAATCAAAGAGACCCAGTACTTC. Protein sequence: CASSEAGTGTTIKETQYF.

This clonotype has only a few counts. This chain uses TRBV7-6 with TRBJ2-3, with D uncertain. Looked up from germline, CDR1 is SGHVS and CDR2 is FNYEAQ. The ends were cut back, 6 bases at V and 4 bases at J, with 11 bases in the middle. The CDR3 totals 13 residues. CDR3 sequence: CASSPSESDTQYF. Here the CDR3 DNA reads TGTGCCAGCAGTCCAAGTGAGTCAGATACGCAGTATTTT.

The chain employs TRBV13 and TRBJ1-1; no definite D call. From germline, CDR1 is PRHDT and CDR2 FYEKMQ (reference sequence). This CDR3 has 15 residues. V was cut by 5 bases and J by 3 bases, with 16 bases left in between. CDR3 in amino acids: CASSTSLRQDTEAFF. CDR3 coding DNA: TGTGCCAGCAGCACCTCTCTCCGACAAGACACTGAAGCTTTCTTT.

This clonotype was seen many times. The genes are TRBV7-6 and TRBJ2-7; D might be TRBD1 (5 bases). This CDR3 contains 14 residues. The germline V gene encodes CDR1 SGHVS and CDR2 FNYEAQ. V was shortened by 0 bases and J by 2 bases, with 8 bases between the two germline ends. The CDR3 DNA reads as TGTGCCAGCAGCTTAGCGACAGCCCCCTACGAGCAGTACTTC. It is translated as CASSLATAPYEQYF.

This clonotype was recorded many times. This chain uses TRBV18 with TRBJ2-1; 9 nucleotides agree with TRBD2. Trimming removed 3 bases from V and 6 bases from J; junction bases left unmatched: 6. The CDR3 is 15 amino acids. Germline-derived CDR1 and CDR2 are KGHSH and LQKENI. The CDR3 loop reads CASSPLGLARNEQFF. The CDR3 region has the DNA TGTGCCAGCTCACCGCTTGGACTAGCGCGCAATGAGCAGTTCTTC.

This clonotype was seen repeatedly, ten times or more. The rearrangement joins TRBV27 to TRBJ2-3; 7 nucleotides align to TRBD1. With V trimmed by 6 bases and J by 6 bases, 12 bases remained unmatched. Germline CDR1 and CDR2: MNHEY and SMNVEV (reference sequence). The CDR3 totals 15 residues. DNA of the CDR3: TGTGCCAGCAGCCCGGGACAGACAAAAGGGGATACGCAGTATTTT. Its protein is CASSPGQTKGDTQYF.